This TCR beta chain appears in the sequencing data of a study of blood T cell repertoires in COVID-19. Per the original data handling: By means of reference gene primer amplification, nucleated cell counts were estimated. The data were produced by immunoSEQ multiplex PCR, yet TCRdb's version contains in-frame clones alone and is incomplete. V and J calls and clone size are copied from that table; D and trimming were computed from the DNA. Here the sample spans about 160,000 clones, approximately 81% being singletons. Germline V lookup: CDR1 MDHEN, CDR2 SYDVKM. V lost 3 bases and J lost 0; bases outside the gene matches: 3. The CDR3 contains 16 residues.

The V gene is TRBV28, the J gene TRBJ2-2, with 8 bases lining up with TRBD2. Sequencing was carried out using peripheral blood. The sequence came from a man aged 18 to 29 with active or convalescent COVID-19. CDR3 sequence: CASSFLAGTNTGELFF. In DNA form, the CDR3 reads TGTGCCAGCAGTTTCTTAGCGGGAACGAACACCGGGGAGCTGTTTTTT. The variable domain in full, completed from reference TRBV28 and TRBJ2-2, reads DVKVTQSSRYLVKRTGEKVFLECVQDMDHENMFWYRQDPGLGLRLIYFSYDVKMKEKGDIPEGYSVSREKKERFSLILESASTNQTSMYLCASSFLAGTNTGELFFGEGSRLTVL.